This TCR beta chain is from a study of blood T cell repertoires in COVID-19. As for the study in general: Sources were T cells, B-cell-depleted T cells, or PBMCs; the material itself was cDNA or gDNA.

Repertoires were generated with immunoSEQ multiplex PCR, while TCRdb's copy carries only in-frame clones and drops some. The sample includes 300,000 or so clones, about four fifths seen only once; the top ten take approximately 1.3%. Germline trimming cut 10 bases from V and 4 bases from J; bases unmatched to any gene: 9. Germline CDR1 is LNHDA and CDR2 is SQIVND (reference sequence). The CDR3 has 14 amino acids. V gene TRBV19 combines with J gene TRBJ2-2, with 7 bases fitting TRBD2. The sequenced sample consisted of peripheral blood. The TCR sequence derives from a woman in her forties or fifties with acute or convalescent COVID-19. CDR3 nucleotide sequence: TGTGCCACTAGGGGAGCGGGGCTCACCGGGGAGCTGTTTTTT. It translates to CATRGAGLTGELFF.